This entry is about one T cell receptor (beta chain). Its antigen remains unidentified. This specimen comes from a study of cytomegalovirus exposure and HLA in healthy donors. Overall study: The 90 to 150 validation repertoires used a platform that matched the one used for the approximately 620 first-cohort repertoires, as a later analysis reported. Broader study findings: Researchers counted around 150 TCR beta chains as cytomegalovirus-associated. For most TCR sequences rarity was the rule, although some public TCRs occurred in many donors. Cytomegalovirus status was reportedly diagnosed by the classifier with high sensitivity and specificity.

Sequencing was performed with immunoSEQ multiplex PCR; in TCRdb, only in-frame clones are kept and a portion is missing. The sample contains roughly 150,000 clones, 85% to 90% of which appear only once. The CDR3 has 14 residues. The trim removed 4 bases at V and 4 bases at J, leaving 4 bases unmatched. Germline V gene data show CDR1 as MGHRA and CDR2 as YSYEKL. Material: PBMCs. The receptor was isolated from a man between 18 and 29 years old in good health and CMV-seronegative. The chain recombines TRBV4-1 with TRBJ1-1; 9 nucleotides line up with TRBD1. The CDR3, as DNA: TGCGCCAGCAGCCTGGGGACAGGGACCACTGAAGCTTTCTTT. This sequence encodes CASSLGTGTTEAFF.